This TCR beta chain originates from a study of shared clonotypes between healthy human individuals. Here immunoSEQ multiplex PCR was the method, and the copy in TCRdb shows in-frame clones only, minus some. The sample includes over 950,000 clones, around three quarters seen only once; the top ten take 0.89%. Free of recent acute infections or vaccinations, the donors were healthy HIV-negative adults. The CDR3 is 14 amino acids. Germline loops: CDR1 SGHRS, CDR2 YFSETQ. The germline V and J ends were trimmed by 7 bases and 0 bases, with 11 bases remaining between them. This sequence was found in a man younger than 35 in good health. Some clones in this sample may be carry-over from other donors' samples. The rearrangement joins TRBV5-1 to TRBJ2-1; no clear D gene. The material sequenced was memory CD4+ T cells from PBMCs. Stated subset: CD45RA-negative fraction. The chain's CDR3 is CASSPVPSYNEQFF. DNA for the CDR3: TGCGCCAGCTCGCCGGTCCCCTCCTACAATGAGCAGTTCTTC.